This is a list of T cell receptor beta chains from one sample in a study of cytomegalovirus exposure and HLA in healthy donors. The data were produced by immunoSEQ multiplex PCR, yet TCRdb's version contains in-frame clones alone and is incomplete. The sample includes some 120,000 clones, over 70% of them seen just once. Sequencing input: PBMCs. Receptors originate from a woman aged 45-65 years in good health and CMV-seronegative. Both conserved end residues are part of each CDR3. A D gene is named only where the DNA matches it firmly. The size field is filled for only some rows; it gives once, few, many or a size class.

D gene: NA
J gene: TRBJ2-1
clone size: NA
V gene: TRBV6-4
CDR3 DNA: TGTGCCAGCAGTGACTTTGCGGAGGGAGATAATGAGCAGTTCTTC
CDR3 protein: CASSDFAEGDNEQFF

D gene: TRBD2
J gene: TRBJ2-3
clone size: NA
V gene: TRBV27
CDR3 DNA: TGTGCCAGCTGCCCCGGGACTAGCGGTTGGGATACGCAGTATTTT
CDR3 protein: CASCPGTSGWDTQYF

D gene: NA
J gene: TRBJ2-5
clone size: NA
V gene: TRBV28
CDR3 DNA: TGTGCCAGCAGTTTAGAAGGGGGCGGGGAGACCCGGTACTTC
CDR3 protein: CASSLEGGGETRYF

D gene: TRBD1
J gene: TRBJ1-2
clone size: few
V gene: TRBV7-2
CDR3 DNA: TGTGCCAGCAGCTTTACCGGGACAGGCTATGGCTACACCTTC
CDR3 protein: CASSFTGTGYGYTF

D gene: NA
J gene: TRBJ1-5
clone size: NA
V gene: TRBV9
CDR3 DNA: TGTGCCAGCAGCGTAGGTTCAGGGTACGATCAGCCCCAGCATTTT
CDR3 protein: CASSVGSGYDQPQHF

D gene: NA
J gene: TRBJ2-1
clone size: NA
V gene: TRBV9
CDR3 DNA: TGTGCCAGCAGCGTGTCGGTTGAGCAGTTCTTC
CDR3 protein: CASSVSVEQFF

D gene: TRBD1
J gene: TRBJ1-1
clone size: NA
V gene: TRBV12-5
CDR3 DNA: TGTGCTAGTGGTTCCGGACAGGCGAACACTGAAGCTTTCTTT
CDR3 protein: CASGSGQANTEAFF

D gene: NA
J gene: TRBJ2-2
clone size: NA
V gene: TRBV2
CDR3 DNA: TGTGCCAGCAGTATACAGGGAAGCGACGGGGAGCTGTTTTTT
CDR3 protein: CASSIQGSDGELFF

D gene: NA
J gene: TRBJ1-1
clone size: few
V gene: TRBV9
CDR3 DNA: TGTGCCAGCAGCGTAGATCGTCGGGCAGGGGCCACTGAAGCTTTCTTT
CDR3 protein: CASSVDRRAGATEAFF

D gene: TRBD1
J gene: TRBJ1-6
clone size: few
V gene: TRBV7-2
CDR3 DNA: TGTGCCAGCAGCCGTGGAAACCCGGGACAGGGCGATTCACCCCTCCACTTT
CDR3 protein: CASSRGNPGQGDSPLHF

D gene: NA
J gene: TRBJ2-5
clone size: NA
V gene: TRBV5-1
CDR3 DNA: TGCGCCAGCAGCTTGATCCGGGGAGAAGAGACCCAGTACTTC
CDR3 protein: CASSLIRGEETQYF

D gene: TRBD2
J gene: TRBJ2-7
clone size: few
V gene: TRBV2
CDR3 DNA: TGTGCCAGCAGTGAATCCGGGACTAGCGGGACCTTAAAGCAGTACTTC
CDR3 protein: CASSESGTSGTLKQYF

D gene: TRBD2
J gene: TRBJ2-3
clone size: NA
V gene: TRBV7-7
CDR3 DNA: TGTGCTAGCAGCTCCGGACTAGCGGCCACAGATACGCAGTATTTT
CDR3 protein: CASSSGLAATDTQYF

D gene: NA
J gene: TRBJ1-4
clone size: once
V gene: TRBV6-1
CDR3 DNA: TGTGCCAGCAGTGAAGCGCTTTACTATGAGGCAACTAATGAAAAACTGTTTTTT
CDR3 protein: CASSEALYYEATNEKLFF

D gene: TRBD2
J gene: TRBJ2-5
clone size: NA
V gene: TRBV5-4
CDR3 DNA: TGTGCCAGCCGCCAGGCCGGGGGGGCGCGTTATGGAGAGACCCAGTACTTC
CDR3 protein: CASRQAGGARYGETQYF

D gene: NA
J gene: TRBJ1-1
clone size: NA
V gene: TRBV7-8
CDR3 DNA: TGTGCCAGCAGCAATCCGGGATTGGCCACTGAAGCTTTCTTT
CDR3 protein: CASSNPGLATEAFF

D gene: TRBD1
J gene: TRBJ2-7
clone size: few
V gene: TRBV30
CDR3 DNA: TGTGCCTGCTCACAGGGGTACGAGCAGTACTTC
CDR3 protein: CACSQGYEQYF

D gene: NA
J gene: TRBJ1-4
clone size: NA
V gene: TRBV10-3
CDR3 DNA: TGTGCCATCAGTGAGTCGGGGCCCCCCGGAAAGGAAAAACTGTTTTTT
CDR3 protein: CAISESGPPGKEKLFF

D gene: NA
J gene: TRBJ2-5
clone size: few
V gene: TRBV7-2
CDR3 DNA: TGTGCCAGCAGCTTGGTTCCAGGGGTAGCGCGACAAGAGACCCAGTACTTC
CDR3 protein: CASSLVPGVARQETQYF

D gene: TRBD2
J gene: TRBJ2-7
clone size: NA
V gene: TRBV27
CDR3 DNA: TGTGCCAGCAGTATGACTAGCGGCTTCCTCTACGAGCAGTACTTC
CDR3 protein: CASSMTSGFLYEQYF

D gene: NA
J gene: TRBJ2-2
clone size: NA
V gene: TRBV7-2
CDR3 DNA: TGTGCCAGCAGCAACCAGGGGACCGGGGAGCTGTTTTTT
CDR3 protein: CASSNQGTGELFF

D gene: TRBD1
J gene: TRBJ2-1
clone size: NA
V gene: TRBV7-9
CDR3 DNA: TGTGCCAGCAGCGTCTCGGGGGACAGGAATGAGCAGTTCTTC
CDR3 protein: CASSVSGDRNEQFF

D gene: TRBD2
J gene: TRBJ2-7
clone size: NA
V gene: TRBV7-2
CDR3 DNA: TGTGCCAGCAGCTTCTATACTAGCGGGAGGGATGAGCAGTACTTC
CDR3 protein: CASSFYTSGRDEQYF

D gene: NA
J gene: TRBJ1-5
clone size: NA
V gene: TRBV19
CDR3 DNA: TGTGCCAGTAGTATTACGCCGGGACAAGGCAATCAGCCCCAGCATTTT
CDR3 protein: CASSITPGQGNQPQHF

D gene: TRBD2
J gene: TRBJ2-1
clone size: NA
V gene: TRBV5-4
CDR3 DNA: TGTGCCAGCAGCCCTCTCCCGACTAGCGGGAGTACCGGTGAGCAGTTCTTC
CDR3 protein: CASSPLPTSGSTGEQFF

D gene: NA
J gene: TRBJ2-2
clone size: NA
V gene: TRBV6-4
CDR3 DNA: TGTGCCAGCAGTTTAACCGGGGAGCTGTTTTTT
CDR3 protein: CASSLTGELFF

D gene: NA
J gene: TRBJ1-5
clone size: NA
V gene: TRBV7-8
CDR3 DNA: TGTGCCAGCAGCTTCCTAGACCAGCCCCAGCATTTT
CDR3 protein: CASSFLDQPQHF

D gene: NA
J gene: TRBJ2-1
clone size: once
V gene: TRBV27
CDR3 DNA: TGTGCCAGCAGTTTAAGGGGTGTGATGAATGAGCAGTTCTTC
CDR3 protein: CASSLRGVMNEQFF

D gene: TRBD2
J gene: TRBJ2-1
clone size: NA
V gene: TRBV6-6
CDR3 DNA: TGTGCCAGCAGTTACCGCCTAGCGGGAGGGCACAATGAGCAGTTCTTC
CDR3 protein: CASSYRLAGGHNEQFF

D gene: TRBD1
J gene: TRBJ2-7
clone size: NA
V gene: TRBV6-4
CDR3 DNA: TGTGCCAGGGGACAGGGGGAGTCCTACGAGCAGTACTTC
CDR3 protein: CARGQGESYEQYF

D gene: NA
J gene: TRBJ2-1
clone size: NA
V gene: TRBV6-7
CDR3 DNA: TGTGCCAGCAGTTACCCTCTGGGGGGGCGGGATGACGATGAGCAGTTCTTC
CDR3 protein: CASSYPLGGRDDDEQFF

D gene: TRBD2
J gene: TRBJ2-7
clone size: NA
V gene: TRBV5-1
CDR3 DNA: TGCGCCAGCAGCCAGACAGGGCGACTAGCGGGATTGAGCTCCTACGAGCAGTACTTC
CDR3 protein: CASSQTGRLAGLSSYEQYF

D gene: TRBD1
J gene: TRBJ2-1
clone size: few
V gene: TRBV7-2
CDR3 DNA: TGTGCCAGCAGGCCCGGGACAGAGTACAATGAGCAGTTCTTC
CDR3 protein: CASRPGTEYNEQFF

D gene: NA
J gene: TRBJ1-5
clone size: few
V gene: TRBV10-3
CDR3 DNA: TGTGCCATCAGTGGAAACAGGGACACGGGGCCCCAGCATTTT
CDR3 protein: CAISGNRDTGPQHF

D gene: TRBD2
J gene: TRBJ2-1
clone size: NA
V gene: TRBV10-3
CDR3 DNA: TGTGCCGTTGTGCGGGAGGGCCACAATGAGCAGTTCTTC
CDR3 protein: CAVVREGHNEQFF

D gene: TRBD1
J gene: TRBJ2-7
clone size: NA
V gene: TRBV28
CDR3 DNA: TGTGCCAGCAGTACGCCGGGACAGCCCTCCTACGAGCAGTACTTC
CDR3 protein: CASSTPGQPSYEQYF

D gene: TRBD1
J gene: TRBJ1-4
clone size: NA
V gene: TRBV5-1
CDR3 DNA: TGCGCCAGCAGCTTGGATCCGGACAGGAAAAGAGAAAAACTGTTTTTT
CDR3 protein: CASSLDPDRKREKLFF

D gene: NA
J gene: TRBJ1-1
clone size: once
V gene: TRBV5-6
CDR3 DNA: TGTGCCAGCAGCTCCATGGACAGTAAAGCTTTCTTT
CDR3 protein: CASSSMDSKAFF

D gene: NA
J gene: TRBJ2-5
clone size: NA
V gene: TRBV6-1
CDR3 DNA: TGTGCCAGCAGTGTTTCCGACAGACAAGAGACCCAGTACTTC
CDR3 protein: CASSVSDRQETQYF

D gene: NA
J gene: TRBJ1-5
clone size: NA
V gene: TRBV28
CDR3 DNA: TGTGCCAGCAGGTTGGACAGTAGCAATCAGCCCCAGCATTTT
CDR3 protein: CASRLDSSNQPQHF

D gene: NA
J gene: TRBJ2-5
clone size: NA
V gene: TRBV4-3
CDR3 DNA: TGCGCCAGCAGCCAAAGCGGCGAGACCCAGTACTTC
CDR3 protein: CASSQSGETQYF

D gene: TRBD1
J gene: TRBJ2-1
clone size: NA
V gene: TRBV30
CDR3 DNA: TGTGCCTGGGAACGACAGGGCTTTGAGCAGTTCTTC
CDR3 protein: CAWERQGFEQFF

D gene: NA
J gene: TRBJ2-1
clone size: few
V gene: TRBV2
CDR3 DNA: TGTGCCAGCAGTGCCGACAGGTTTGATGAGCAGTTCTTC
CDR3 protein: CASSADRFDEQFF

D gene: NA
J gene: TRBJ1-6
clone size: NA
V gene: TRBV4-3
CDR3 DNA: TGCGCCAGCAGCCAAGCGGCCGACTGGATCTCACCCCTCCACTTT
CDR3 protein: CASSQAADWISPLHF

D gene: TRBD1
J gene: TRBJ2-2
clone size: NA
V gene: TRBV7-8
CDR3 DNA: TGTGCCAGCTTCCGGGACAGGGTTTTTACCGGGGAGCTGTTTTTT
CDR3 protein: CASFRDRVFTGELFF

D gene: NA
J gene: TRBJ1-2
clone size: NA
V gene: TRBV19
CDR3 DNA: TGTGCCAGTAGTATAGCCGGGGACTATGGCTACACCTTC
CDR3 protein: CASSIAGDYGYTF

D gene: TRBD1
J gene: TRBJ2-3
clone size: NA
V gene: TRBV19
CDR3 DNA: TGTGCCAGTGGGACAGGGACGGGCACAGATACGCAGTATTTT
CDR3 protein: CASGTGTGTDTQYF